This TCR beta chain was obtained from a study of blood T cell repertoires in COVID-19. This clone was seen only once. The CDR3 is 15 residues long. V shed 0 bases and J shed 0 bases, with 9 bases lying between them. Germline V lookup: CDR1 SGHVS, CDR2 FQNEAQ. Profiled with immunoSEQ multiplex PCR; TCRdb holds only in-frame clones, not every one. The data show around 36,000 clones, around 82% seen once. The V and J genes are TRBV7-8 and TRBJ2-7; D is unresolved. The clonotype comes from a man older than 75 with active or convalescent COVID-19. Sequenced: peripheral blood. The CDR3 DNA reads as TGTGCCAGCAGCTTAGCATTACAGAGCTCCTACGAGCAGTACTTC. This codes for CASSLALQSSYEQYF. Filled out from reference TRBV7-8 and TRBJ2-7, the complete variable domain reads GAGVSQSPRYKVAKRGQDVALRCDPISGHVSLFWYQQALGQGPEFLTYFQNEAQLDKSGLPSDRFFAERPEGSVSTLKIQRTQQEDSAVYLCASSLALQSSYEQYFGPGTRLTVT.